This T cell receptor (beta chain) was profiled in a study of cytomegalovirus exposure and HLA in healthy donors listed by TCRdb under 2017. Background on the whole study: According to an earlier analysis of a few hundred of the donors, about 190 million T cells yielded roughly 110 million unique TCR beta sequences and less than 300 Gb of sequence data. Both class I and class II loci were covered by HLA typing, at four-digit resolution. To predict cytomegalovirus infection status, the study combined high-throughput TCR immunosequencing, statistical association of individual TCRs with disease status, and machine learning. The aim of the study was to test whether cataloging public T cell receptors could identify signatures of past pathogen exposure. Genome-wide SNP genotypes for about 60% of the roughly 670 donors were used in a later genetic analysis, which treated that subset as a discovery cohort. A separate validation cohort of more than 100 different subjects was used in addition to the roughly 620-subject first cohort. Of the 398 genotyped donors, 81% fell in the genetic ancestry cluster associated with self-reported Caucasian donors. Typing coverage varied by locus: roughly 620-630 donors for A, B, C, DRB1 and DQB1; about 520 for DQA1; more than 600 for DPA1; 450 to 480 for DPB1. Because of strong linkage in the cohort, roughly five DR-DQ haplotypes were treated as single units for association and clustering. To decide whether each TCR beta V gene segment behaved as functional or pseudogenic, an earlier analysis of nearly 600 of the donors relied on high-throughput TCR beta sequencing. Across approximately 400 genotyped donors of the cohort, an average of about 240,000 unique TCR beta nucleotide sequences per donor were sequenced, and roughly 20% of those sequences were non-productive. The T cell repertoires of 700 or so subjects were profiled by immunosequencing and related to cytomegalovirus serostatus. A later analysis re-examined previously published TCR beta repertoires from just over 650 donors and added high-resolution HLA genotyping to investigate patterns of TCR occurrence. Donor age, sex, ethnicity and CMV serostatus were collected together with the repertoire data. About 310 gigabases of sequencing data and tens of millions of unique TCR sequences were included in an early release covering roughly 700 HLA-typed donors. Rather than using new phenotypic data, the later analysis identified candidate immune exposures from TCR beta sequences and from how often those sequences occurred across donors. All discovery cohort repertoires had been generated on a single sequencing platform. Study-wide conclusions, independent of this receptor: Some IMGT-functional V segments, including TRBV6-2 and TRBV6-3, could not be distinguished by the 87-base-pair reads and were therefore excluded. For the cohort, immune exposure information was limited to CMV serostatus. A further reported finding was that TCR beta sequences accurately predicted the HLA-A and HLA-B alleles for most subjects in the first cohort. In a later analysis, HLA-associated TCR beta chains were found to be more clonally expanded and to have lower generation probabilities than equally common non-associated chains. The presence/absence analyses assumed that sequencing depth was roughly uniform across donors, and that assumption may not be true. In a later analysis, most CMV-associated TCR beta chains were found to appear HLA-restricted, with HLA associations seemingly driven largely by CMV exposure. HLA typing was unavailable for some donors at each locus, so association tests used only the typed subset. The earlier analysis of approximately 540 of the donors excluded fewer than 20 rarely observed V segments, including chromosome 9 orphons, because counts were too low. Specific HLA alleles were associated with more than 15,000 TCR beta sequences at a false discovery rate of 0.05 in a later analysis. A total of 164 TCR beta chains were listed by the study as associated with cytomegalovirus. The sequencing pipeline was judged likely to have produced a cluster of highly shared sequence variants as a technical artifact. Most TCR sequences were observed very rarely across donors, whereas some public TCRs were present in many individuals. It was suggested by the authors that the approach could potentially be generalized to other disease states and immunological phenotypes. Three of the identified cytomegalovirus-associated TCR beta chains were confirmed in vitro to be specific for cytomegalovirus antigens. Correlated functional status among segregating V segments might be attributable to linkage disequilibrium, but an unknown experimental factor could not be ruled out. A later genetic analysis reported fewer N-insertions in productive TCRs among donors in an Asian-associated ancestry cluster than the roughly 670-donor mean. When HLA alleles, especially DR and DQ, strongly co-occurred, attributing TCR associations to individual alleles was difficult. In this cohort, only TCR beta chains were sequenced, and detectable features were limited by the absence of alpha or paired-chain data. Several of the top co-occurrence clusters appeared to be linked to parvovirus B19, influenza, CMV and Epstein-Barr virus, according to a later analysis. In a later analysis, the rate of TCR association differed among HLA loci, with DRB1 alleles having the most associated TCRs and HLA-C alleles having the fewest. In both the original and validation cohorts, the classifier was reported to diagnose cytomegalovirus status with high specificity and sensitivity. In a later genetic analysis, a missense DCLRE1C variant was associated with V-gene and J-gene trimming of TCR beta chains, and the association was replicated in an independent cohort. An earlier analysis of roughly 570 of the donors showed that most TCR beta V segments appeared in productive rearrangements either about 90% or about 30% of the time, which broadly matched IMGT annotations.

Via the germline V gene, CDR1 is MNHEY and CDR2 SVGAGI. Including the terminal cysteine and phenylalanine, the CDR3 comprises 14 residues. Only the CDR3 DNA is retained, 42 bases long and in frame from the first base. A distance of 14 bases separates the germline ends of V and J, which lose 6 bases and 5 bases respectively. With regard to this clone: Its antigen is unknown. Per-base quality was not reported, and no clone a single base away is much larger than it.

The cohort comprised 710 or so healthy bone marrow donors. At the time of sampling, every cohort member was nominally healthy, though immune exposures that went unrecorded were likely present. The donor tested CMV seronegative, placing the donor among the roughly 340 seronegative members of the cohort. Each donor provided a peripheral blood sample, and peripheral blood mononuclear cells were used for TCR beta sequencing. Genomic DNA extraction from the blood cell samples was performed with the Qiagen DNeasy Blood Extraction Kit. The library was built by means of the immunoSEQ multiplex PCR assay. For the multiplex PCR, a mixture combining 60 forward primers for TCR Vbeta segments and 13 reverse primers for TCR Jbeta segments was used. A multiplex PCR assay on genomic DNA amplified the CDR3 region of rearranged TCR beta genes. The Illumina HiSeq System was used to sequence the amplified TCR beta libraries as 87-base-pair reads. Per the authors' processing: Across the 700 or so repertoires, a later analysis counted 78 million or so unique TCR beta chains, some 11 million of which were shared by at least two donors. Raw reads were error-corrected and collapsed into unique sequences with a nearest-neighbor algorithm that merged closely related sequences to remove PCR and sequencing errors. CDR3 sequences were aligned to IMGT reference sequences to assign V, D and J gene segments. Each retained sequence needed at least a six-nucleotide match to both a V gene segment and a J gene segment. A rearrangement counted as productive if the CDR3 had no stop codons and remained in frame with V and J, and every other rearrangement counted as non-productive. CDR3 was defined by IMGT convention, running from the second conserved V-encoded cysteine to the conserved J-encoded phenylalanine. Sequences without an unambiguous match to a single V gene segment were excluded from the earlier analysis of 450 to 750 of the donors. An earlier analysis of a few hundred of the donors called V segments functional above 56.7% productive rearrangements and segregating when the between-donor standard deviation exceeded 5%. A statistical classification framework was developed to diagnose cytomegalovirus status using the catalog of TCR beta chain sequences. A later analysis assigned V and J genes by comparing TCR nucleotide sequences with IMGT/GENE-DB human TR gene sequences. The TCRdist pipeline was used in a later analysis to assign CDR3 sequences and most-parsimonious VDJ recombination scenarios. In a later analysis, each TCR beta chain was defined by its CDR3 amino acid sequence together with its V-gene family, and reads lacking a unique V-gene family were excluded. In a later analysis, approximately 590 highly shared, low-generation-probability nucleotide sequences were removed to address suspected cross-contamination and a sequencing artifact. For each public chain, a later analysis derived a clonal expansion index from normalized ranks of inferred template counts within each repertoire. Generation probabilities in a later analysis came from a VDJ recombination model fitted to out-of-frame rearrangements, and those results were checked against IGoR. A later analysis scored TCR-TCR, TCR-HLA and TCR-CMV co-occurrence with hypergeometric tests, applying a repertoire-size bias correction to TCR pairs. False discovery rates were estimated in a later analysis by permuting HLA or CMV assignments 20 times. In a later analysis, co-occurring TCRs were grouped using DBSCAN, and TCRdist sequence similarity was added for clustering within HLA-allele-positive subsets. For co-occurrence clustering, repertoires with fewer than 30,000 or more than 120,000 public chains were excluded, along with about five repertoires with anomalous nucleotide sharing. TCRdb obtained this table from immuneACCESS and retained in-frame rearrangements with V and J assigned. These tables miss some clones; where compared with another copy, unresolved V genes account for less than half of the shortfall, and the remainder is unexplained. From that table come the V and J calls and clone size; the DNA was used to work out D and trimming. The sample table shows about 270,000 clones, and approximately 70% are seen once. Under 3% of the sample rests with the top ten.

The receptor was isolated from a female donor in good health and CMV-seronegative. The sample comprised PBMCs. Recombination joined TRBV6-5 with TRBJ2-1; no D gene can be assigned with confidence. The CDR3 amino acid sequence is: CASSAYAYDNEQFF. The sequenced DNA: TGTGCCAGCAGCGCGTATGCCTATGACAATGAGCAGTTCTTC.